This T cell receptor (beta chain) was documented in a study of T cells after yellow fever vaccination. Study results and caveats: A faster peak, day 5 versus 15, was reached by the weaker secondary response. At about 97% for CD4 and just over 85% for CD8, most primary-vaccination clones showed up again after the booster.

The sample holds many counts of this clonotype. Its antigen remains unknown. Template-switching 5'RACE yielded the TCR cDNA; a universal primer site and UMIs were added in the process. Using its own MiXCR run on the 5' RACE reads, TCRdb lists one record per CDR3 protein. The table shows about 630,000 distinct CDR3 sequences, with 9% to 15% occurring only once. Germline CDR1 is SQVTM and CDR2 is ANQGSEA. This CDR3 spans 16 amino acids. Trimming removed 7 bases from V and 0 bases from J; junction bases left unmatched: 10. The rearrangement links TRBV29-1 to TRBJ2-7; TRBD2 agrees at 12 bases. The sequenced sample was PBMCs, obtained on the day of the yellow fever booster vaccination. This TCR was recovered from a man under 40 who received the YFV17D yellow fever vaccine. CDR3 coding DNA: TGCAGCGCCTCCGGGACTAGCGGGCGCTCCTCCTACGAGCAGTACTTC. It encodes CSASGTSGRSSYEQYF.